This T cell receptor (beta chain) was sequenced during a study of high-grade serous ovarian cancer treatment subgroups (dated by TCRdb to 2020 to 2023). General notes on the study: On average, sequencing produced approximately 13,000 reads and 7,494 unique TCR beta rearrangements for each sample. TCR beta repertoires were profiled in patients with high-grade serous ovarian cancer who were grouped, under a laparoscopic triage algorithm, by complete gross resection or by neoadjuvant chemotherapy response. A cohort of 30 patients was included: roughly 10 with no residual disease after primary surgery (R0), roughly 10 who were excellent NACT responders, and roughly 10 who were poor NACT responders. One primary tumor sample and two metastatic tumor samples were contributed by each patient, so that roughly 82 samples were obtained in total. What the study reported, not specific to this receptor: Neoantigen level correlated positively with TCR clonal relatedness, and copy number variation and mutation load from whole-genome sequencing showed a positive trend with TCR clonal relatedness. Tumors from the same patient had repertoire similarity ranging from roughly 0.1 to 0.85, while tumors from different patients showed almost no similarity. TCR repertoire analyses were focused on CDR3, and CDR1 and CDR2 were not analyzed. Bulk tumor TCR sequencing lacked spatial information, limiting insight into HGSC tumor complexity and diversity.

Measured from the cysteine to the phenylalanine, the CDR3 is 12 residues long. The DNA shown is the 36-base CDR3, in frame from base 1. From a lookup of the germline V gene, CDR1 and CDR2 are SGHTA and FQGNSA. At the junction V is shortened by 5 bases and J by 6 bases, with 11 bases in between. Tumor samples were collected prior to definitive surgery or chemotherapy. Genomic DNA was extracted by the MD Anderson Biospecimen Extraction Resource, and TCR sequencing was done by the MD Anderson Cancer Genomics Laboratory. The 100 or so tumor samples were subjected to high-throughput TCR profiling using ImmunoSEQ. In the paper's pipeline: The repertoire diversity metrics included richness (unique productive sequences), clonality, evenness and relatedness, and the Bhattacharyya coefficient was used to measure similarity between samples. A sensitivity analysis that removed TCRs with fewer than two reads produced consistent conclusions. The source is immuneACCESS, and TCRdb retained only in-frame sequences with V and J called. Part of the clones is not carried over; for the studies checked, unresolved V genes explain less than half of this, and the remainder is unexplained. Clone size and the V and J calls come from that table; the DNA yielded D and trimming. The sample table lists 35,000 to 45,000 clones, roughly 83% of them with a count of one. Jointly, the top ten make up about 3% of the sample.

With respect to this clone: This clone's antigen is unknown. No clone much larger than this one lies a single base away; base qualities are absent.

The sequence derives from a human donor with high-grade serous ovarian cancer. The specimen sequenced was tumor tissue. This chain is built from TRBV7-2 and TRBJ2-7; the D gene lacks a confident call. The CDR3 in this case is CASSPGVSEQYF. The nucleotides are TGTGCCAGCAGCCCTGGGGTCTCCGAGCAGTACTTC.